This T cell receptor beta chain originates from a study of T cell responses to AZD1222 COVID-19 vaccine. Generated by immunoSEQ multiplex PCR, the TCRdb table keeps only in-frame clones and is missing some. The table includes 150,000 to 200,000 clones, around 94% detected once. Germline V gene data show CDR1 as SGDLS and CDR2 as YYNGEE. This CDR3 is built from 14 residues. V lost 5 bases, J lost 4 bases, and 15 bases lay in between. This receptor was obtained from an adult in good health. The sample in question was peripheral blood, obtained on day 0 of AZD1222 vaccination. The chain recombines TRBV9 with TRBJ1-1; D perhaps matches TRBD1 (5 bases). The CDR3 bases are TGTGCCAGCAGTGAGACAGTATACGCCACTGAAGCTTTCTTT. Its protein product is CASSETVYATEAFF.